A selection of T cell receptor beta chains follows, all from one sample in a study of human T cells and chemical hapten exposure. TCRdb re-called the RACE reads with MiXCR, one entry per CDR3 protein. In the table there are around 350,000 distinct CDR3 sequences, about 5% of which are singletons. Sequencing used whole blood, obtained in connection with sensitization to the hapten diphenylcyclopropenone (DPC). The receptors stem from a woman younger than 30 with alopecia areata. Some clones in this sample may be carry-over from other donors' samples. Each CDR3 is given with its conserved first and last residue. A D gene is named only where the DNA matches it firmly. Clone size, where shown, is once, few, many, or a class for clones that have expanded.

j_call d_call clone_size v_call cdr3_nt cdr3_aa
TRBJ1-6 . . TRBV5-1 TGCGCCAGCAGCATGGCTCAGGGGCGAAATTCACCCCTCCACTTT CASSMAQGRNSPLHF
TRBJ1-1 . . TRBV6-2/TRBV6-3 TGTGCCAGCAAGACGGAGATTATGAACACTGAAGCTTTCTTT CASKTEIMNTEAFF
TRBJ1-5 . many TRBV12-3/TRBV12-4 TGTGCCAGCAGTTTAAATGGCAATCAGCCCCAGCATTTT CASSLNGNQPQHF
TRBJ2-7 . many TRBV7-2 TGTGCCAGCAGTCGGGACCGGTACGAGCAGTACTTC CASSRDRYEQYF
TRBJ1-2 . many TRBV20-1 TGCAGTGCTCCGGAAAGTAACTATGGCTACACCTTC CSAPESNYGYTF
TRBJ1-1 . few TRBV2 TGTGCCAGCATTAGACAGGCCGCAACTGAAGCTTTCTTT CASIRQAATEAFF
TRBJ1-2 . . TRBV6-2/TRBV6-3 TGTGCCAGCAGTTCCCATCAGGGGTTGTATGGCTACACCTTC CASSSHQGLYGYTF
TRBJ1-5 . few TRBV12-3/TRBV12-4 TGTGCCAGCAGTTTAGGGGAAGGGGATCGACCCCAGCATTTT CASSLGEGDRPQHF
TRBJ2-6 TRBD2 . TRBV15 TGTGCCACCAGCAGATCCGGGAGGGCTGGGGCCAACGTCCTGACTTTC CATSRSGRAGANVLTF
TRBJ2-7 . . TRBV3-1 TGTGCCAGCGGCCAAGGGATCGGACCCTACGAGCAGTACTTC CASGQGIGPYEQYF